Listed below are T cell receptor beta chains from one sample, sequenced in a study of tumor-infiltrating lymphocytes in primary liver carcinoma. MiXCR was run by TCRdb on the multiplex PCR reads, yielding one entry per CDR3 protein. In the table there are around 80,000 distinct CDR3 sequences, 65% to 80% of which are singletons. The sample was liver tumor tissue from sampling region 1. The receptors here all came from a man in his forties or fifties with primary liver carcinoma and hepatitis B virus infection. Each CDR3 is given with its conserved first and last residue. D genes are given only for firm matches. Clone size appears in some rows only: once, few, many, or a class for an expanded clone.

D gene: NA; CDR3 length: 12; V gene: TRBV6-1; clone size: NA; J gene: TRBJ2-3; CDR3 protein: CACSARRDTQYF; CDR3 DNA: TGTGCCTGCAGTGCCCGCAGAGATACGCAGTATTTT
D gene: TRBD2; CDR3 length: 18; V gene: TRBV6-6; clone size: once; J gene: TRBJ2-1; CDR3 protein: CASMGGLAGAKTYEEQFF; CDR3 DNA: TGTGCCAGCATGGGCGGCCTAGCGGGAGCAAAAACCTACGAAGAGCAGTTCTTC
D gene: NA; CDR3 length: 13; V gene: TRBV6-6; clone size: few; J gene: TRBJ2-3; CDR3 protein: CTSSSDSTDTQYF; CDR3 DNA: TGTACCAGCTCAAGCGACAGCACGGATACGCAGTATTTT
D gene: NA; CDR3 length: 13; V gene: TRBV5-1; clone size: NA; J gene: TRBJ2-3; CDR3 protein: CASSLSTTDTQYF; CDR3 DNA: TGTGCCAGCAGCCTCTCTACCACAGATACGCAGTATTTT
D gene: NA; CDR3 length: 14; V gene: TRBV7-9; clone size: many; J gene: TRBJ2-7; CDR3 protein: CASSLEGKAYEQYF; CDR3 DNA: TGTGCCAGCAGCTTAGAGGGAAAAGCTTACGAGCAGTACTTC
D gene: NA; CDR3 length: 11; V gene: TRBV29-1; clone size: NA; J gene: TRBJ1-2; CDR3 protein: CRASVQYGYTF; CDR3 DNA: TGCAGAGCAAGCGTACAATATGGCTACACCTTC
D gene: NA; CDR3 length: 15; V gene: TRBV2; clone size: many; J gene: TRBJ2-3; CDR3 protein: CASRSSQLSTDTQYF; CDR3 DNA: TGTGCCAGCCGGTCGTCCCAGTTATCCACAGATACGCAGTATTTT
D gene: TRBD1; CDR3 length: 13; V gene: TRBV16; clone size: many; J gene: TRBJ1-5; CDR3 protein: CASSQGTDQPQHF; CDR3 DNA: TGTGCCAGCAGCCAAGGGACAGATCAGCCCCAGCATTTT
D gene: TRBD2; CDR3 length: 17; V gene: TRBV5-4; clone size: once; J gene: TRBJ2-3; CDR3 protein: CPSSLVLAGEATDTQYF; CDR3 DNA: TGCCCCAGCAGCTTGGTGCTAGCGGGAGAGGCGACAGATACGCAGTATTTT
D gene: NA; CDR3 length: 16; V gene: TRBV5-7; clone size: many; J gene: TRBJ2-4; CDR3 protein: CASSLDTSPVRSIQYF; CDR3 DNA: TGTGCCAGCAGCTTGGATACTAGCCCAGTGAGAAGCATTCAGTACTTC
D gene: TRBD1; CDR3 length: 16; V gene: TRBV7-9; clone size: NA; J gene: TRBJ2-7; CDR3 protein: CDSSVRGQSSSYEQYF; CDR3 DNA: TGTGACAGCAGCGTTAGGGGACAGTCCAGCTCCTACGAGCAGTACTTC
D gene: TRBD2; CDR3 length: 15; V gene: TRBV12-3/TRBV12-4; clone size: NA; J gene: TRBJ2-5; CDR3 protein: CVSSLAGGREETQYF; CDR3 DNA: TGTGTCAGCAGTTTAGCGGGGGGAAGGGAGGAGACCCAGTACTTC
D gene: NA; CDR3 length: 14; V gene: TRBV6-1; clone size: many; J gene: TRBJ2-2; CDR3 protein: CASSEIGGVGELFF; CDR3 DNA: TGTGCCAGCAGTGAAATAGGAGGGGTGGGGGAGCTGTTTTTT
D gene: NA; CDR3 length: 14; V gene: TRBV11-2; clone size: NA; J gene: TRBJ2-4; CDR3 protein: CASSTQRWWDIQYF; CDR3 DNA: TGTGCCAGCAGCACCCAACGGTGGTGGGACATTCAATACTTC
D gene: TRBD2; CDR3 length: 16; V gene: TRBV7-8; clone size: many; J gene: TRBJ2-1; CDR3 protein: CASSLGPSGWYNEQFF; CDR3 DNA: TGTGCCAGCAGCTTAGGCCCTAGCGGGTGGTACAATGAGCAGTTCTTC
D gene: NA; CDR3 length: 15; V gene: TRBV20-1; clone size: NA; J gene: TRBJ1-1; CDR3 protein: CSASPPGLRNTETFF; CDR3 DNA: TGCAGTGCTAGTCCACCGGGACTAAGGAACACTGAAACTTTCTTT
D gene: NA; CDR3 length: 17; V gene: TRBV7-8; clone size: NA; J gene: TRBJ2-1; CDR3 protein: CASSLGLGTTTYNEQFF; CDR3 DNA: TGTGCCAGCAGTTTAGGTCTAGGGACAACTACCTACAATGAGCAGTTCTTC
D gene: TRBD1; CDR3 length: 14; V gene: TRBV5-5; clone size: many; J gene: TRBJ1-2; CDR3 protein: CASSLEGAGVGYTF; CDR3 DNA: TGTGCCAGCAGCTTGGAGGGGGCGGGGGTCGGCTACACCTTC
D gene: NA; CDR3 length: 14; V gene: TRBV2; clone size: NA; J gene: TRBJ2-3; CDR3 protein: CASSSLRDTDTQYF; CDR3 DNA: TGTGCCAGCAGCTCCTTAAGGGACACAGATACGCAGTATTTT
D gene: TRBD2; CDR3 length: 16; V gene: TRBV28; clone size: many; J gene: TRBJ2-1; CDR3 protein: CASSFNPGLISHEQFF; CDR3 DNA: TGTGCCAGCAGTTTTAATCCGGGACTAATAAGTCATGAGCAGTTCTTC
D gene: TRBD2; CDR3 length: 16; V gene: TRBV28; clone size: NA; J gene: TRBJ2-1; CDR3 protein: CASSIFSSPSGNEQSF; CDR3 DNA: TGTGCCAGCAGCATTTTTTCATCGCCTAGCGGAAATGAGCAGTCCTTC
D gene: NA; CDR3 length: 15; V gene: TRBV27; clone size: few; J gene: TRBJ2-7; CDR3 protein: CASTDGTAGPNEQYF; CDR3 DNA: TGTGCCAGCACCGACGGGACAGCGGGGCCCAACGAGCAGTACTTC
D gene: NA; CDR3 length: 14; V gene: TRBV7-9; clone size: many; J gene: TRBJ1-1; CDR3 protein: CASSLEVGAEEAFF; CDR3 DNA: TGTGCCAGCAGCTTAGAAGTAGGGGCGGAAGAAGCTTTCTTT
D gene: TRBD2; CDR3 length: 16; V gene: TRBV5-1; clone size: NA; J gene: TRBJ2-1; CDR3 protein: CASSLALGLADNEQFF; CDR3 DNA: TGCGCCAGCAGCTTGGCCCTAGGACTAGCGGACAATGAGCAGTTCTTC
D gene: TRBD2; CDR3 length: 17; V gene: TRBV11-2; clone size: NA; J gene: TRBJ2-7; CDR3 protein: CASGQGLTGSPFYERYF; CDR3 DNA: TGTGCCAGCGGCCAGGGACTAACGGGTTCCCCTTTCTACGAGCGGTACTTC
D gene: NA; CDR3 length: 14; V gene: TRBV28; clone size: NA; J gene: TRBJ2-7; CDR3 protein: CANSLNRGLYEQYF; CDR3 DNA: TGTGCCAACAGTTTAAACAGAGGGCTCTACGAGCAGTATTTC
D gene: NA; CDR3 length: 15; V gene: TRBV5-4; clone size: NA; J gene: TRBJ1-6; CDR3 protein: CASSLQELGGSPLHF; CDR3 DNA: TGTGCCAGCAGCTTGCAGGAATTGGGGGGATCACCCCTCCACTTT
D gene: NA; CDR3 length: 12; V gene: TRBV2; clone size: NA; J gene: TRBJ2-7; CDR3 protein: CASRSPAYEQYF; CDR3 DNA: TGTGCCAGCAGATCCCCGGCCTACGAGCAGTACTTC
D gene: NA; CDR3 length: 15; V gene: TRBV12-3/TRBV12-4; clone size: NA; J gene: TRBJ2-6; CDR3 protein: CASSLVWDGAIVMTF; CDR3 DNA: TGTGCCAGCAGTTTAGTGTGGGATGGGGCCATCGTCATGACTTTC
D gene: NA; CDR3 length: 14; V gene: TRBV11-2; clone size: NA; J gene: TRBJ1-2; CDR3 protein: CGSRERDTTHGYTF; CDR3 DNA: TGTGGCAGCAGAGAGAGGGATACCACCCATGGTTACACCTTC
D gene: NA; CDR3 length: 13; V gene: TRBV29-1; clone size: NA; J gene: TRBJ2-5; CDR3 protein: CSVGVGAAETQYF; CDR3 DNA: TGTAGCGTTGGTGTGGGGGCCGCTGAGACCCAGTACTTC
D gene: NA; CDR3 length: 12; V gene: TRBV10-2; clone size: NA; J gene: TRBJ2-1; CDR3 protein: CANTGGYNEQFF; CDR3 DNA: TGCGCCAACACAGGAGGCTACAATGAGCAATTCTTC
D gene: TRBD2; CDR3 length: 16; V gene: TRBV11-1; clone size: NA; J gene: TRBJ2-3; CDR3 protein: CVSSLGTSKQTDTQYF; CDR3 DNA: TGTGTCAGCAGCCTCGGGACTAGCAAACAGACAGATACGCAGTATTTT
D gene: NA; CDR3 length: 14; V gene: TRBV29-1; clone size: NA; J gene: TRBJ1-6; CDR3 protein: CSIWDPSGNSPLHF; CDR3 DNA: TGCAGCATCTGGGACCCCTCCGGTAATTCACCCCTACACTTT
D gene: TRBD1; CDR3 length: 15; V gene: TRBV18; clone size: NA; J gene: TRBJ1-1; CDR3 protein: CASSPRDRVGTEAFF; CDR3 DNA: TGTGCCAGCTCACCGCGCGACAGGGTAGGCACTGAAGCTTTCTTT
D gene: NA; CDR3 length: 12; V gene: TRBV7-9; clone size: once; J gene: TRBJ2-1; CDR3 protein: CACSLAGNEQFF; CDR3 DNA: TGTGCCTGCAGCTTAGCCGGCAATGAGCAGTTCTTC
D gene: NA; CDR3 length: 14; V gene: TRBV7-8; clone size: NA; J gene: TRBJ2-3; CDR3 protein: CASSALSSTDTQYF; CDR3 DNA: TGTGCCAGCAGCGCACTATCAAGCACAGATACGCAGTATTTT
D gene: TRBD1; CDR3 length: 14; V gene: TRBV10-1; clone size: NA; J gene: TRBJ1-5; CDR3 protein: CASRRRGGNQPQHF; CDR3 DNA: TGCGCCAGCCGTAGGAGAGGGGGCAATCAGCCCCAGCACTTT
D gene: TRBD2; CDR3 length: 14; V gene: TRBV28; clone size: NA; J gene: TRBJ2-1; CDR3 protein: CANNSAGESNEQFF; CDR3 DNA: TGTGCCAACAATTCAGCGGGAGAATCTAATGAGCAGTTCTTC
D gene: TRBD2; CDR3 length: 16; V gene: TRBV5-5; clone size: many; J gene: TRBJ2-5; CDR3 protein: CASSLAEASGSETQYF; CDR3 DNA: TGTGCCAGCAGCTTGGCCGAGGCTAGCGGGAGTGAGACCCAGTACTTC
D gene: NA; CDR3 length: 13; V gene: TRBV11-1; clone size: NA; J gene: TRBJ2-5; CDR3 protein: CINSHWDFETQYF; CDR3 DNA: TGTATCAACAGCCATTGGGACTTCGAGACCCAGTACTTC
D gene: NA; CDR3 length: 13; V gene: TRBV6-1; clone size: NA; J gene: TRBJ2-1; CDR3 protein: CTSSGQGVWEQFF; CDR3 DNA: TGTACCAGCAGTGGCCAGGGTGTCTGGGAGCAGTTCTTT
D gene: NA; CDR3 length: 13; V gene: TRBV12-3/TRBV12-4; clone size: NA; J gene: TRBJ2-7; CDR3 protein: CASIRRDYYEQYF; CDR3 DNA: TGTGCCAGCATCCGACGGGATTACTACGAGCAGTACTTT
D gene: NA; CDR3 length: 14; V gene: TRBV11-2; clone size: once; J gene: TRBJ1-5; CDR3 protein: CASITGRCPEPQHF; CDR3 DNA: TGTGCCAGCATCACCGGACGGTGTCCCGAGCCCCAACATTTT
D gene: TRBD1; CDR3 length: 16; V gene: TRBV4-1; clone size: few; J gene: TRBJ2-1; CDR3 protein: CGSSLSQGAPKNEQFF; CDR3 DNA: TGCGGCAGCAGCCTTTCCCAGGGGGCGCCTAAGAATGAGCAGTTCTTC
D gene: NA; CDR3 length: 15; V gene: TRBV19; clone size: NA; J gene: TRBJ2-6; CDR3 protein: CVSSIENSGANVLTF; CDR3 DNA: TGTGTCAGTAGTATAGAGAACTCTGGGGCCAACGTCCTGACTTTC
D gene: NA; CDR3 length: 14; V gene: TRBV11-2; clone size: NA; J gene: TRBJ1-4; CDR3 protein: CASSLGSGDERLFF; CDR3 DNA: TGTGCCAGCAGCCTGGGGTCAGGCGATGAAAGACTGTTTTTT
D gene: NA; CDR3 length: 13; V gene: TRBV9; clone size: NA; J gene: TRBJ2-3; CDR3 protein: CASTTENTDTQYF; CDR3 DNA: TGTGCCAGCACGACTGAAAACACAGATACGCAGTATTTT
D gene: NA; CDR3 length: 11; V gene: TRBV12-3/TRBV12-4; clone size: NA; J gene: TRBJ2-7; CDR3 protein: CSSSLGGKQYF; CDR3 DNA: TGTTCCAGCAGTTTGGGGGGCAAGCAGTACTTC
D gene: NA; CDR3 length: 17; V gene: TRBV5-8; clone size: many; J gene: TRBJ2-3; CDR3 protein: CASSYRGRRIGYDTQYF; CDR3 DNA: TGTGCCAGCAGCTACCGAGGGCGGAGGATTGGATATGATACGCAGTATTTT
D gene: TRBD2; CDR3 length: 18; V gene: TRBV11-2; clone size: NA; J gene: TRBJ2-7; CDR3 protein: CASNLSIGLAGGGYEQYF; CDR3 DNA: TGTGCCAGCAACTTATCCATAGGATTAGCGGGAGGGGGGTACGAGCAGTACTTC
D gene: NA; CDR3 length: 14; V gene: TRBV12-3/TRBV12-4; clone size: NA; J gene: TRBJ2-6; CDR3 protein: CASRISSGTNILTF; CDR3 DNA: TGTGCCAGCCGAATCTCATCTGGGACCAACATCCTGACTTTC
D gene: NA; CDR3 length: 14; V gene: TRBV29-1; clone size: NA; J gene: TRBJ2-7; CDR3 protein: CSVGAAGTVYEQYF; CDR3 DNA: TGCAGCGTTGGGGCTGCCGGGACGGTCTACGAGCAGTACTTC
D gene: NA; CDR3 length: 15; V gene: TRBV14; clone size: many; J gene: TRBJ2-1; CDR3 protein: CASGKRTSSYNEQFF; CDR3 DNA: TGTGCCAGCGGTAAGCGGACCAGCTCCTACAATGAGCAGTTCTTC